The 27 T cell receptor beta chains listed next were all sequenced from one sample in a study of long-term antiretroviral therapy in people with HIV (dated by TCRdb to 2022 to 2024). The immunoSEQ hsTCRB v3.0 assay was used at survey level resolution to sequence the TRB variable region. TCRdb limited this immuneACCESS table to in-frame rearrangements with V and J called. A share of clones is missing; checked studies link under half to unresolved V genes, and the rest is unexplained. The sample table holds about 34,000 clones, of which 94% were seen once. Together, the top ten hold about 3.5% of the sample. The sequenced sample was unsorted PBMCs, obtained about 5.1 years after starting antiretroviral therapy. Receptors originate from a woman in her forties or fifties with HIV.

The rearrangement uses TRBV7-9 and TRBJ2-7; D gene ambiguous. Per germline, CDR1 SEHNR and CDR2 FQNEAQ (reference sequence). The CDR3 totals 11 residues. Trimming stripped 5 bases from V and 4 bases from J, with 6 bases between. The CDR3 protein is CASSPNYEQYF. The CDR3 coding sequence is TGTGCCAGCAGCCCTAATTACGAGCAGTACTTC. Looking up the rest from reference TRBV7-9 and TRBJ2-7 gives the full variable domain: DTGVSQNPRHKITKRGQNVTFRCDPISEHNRLYWYRQTLGQGPEFLTYFQNEAQLEKSRLLSDRFSAERPKGSFSTLEIQRTEQGDSAMYLCASSPNYEQYFGPGTRLTVT.

The CDR3 here is CASSVPGQGLEKLFF. In DNA, the CDR3 is TGTGCCAGCAGCGTTCCGGGACAGGGCCTCGAAAAACTGTTTTTT. This chain joins TRBV5-4 and TRBJ1-4; TRBD1 agrees at 9 bases. The CDR3 runs to 15 residues. J lost 8 bases, V lost 4 bases, and 9 bases had no gene match. Germline CDR1 SGHNT, CDR2 YYREEE (reference sequence).

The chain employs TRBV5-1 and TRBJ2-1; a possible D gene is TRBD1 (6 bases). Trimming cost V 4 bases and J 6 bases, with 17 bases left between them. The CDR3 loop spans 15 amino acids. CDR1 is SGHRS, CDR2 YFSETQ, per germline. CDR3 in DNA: TGCGCCAGCAGCATCACTGCCCAGGGGATCAATGAGCAGTTCTTC. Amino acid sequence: CASSITAQGINEQFF.

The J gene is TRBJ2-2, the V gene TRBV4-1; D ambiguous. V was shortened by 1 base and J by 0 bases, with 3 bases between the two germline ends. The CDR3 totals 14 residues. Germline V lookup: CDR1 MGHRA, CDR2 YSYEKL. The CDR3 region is CASSQGSNTGELFF. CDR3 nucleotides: TGCGCCAGCAGCCAAGGCTCGAACACCGGGGAGCTGTTTTTT.

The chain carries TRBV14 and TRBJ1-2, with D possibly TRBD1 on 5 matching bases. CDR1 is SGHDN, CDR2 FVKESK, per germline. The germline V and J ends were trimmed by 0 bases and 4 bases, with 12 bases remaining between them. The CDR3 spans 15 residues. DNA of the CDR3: TGTGCCAGCAGCCAAGAGGGGGTAGTTGGCTATGGCTACACCTTC. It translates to CASSQEGVVGYGYTF.

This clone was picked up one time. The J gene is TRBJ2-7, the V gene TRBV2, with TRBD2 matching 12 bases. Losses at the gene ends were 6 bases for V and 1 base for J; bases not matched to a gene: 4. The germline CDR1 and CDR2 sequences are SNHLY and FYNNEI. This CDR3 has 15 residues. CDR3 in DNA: TGTGCCAGCAGACCTAGCGGGGGGGCGTCCTACGAGCAGTACTTC. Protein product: CASRPSGGASYEQYF. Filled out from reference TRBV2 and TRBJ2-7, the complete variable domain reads EPEVTQTPSHQVTQMGQEVILRCVPISNHLYFYWYRQILGQKVEFLVSFYNNEISEKSEIFDDQFSVERPDGSNFTLKIRSTKLEDSAMYFCASRPSGGASYEQYFGPGTRLTVT.

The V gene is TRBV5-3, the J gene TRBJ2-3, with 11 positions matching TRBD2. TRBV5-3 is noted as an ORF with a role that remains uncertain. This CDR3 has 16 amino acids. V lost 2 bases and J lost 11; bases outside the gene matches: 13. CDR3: CARSFAPGLAALLQYF. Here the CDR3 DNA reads TGTGCCAGAAGCTTCGCCCCGGGACTAGCGGCCCTTTTGCAGTATTTT.

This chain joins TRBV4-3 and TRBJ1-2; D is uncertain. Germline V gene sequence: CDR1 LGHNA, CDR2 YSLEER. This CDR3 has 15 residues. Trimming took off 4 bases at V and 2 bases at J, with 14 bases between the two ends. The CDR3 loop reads CASSRSPAGNYGYTF. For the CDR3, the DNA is TGCGCCAGCAGCCGAAGCCCAGCGGGAAACTATGGCTACACCTTC.

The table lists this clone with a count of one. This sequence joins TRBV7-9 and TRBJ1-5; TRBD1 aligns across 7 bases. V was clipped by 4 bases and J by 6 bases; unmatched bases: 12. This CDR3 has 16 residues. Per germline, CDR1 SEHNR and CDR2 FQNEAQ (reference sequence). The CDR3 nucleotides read TGTGCCAGCAGCTCCTCTTATGCGCAGGGGGGTCAGCCCCAGCATTTT. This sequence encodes CASSSSYAQGGQPQHF.

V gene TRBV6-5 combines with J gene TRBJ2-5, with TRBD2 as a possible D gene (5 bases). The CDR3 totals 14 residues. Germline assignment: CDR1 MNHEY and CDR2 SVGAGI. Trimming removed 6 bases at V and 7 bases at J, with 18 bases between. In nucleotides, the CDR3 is TGTGCCAGCAGCCCGTCCAGAAGTGCGGGGACCCAGTACTTC. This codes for CASSPSRSAGTQYF.

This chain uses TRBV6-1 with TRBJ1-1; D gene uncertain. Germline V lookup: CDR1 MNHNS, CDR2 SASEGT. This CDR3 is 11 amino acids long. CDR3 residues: CVCVKNTEAFF. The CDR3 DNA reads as TGTGTTTGCGTGAAGAACACTGAAGCTTTCTTT.

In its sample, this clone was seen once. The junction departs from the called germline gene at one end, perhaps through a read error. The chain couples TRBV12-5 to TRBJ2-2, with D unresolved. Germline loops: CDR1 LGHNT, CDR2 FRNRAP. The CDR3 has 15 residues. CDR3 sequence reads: CASGLVPENAGELFF. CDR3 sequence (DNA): TGTGCTAGTGGTTTGGTACCGGAGAACGCCGGGGAGCTGTTTTTT.

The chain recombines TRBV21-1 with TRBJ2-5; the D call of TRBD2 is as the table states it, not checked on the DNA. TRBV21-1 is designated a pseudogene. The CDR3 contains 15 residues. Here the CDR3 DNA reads TGTGCCAGCAGCAAAGCGCCGAGGCTAGGTGAGACCCAGTACTTC. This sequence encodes CASSKAPRLGETQYF.

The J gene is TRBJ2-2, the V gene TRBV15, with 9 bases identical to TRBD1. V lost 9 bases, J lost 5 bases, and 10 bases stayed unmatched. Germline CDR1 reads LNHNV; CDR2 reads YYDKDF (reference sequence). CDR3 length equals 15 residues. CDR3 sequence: CATEGYRGRTGELFF. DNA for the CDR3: TGTGCCACAGAAGGTTACAGGGGGCGGACCGGGGAGCTGTTTTTT.

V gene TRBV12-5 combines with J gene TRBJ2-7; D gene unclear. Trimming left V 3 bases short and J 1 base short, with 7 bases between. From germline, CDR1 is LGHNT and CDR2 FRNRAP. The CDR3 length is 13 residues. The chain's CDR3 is CASGFAKSYEQYF. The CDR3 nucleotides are TGTGCTAGTGGTTTTGCGAAATCCTACGAGCAGTACTTC.

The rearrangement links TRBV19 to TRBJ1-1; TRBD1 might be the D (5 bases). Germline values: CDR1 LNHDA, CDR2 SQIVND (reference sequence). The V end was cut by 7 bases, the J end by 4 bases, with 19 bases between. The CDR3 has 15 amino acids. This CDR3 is CASTPGGVEGTEAFF. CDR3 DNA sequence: TGTGCCAGTACCCCCGGGGGGGTAGAGGGCACTGAAGCTTTCTTT.

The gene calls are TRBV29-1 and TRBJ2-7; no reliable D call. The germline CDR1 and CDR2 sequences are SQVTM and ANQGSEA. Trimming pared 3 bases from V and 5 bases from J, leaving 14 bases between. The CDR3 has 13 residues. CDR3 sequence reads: CSVDSPLGDEQYF. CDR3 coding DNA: TGCAGCGTTGACTCCCCCCTTGGAGACGAGCAGTACTTC.

The CDR3 region is CASSSDGTALNNEQFF. In DNA form, the CDR3 reads TGTGCCAGCAGCTCCGATGGGACCGCTTTAAACAATGAGCAGTTCTTC. The chain has TRBV9 and TRBJ2-1; either TRBD1 or TRBD2 may supply D (5 bases each). The CDR3 totals 16 residues. In germline, CDR1 is SGDLS, CDR2 YYNGEE. V gave up 4 bases and J gave up 5 bases, with 19 bases separating them. The full variable domain, with the rest looked up from reference TRBV9 and TRBJ2-1, is DSGVTQTPKHLITATGQRVTLRCSPRSGDLSVYWYQQSLDQGLQFLIQYYNGEERAKGNILERFSAQQFPDLHSELNLSSLELGDSALYFCASSSDGTALNNEQFFGPGTRLTVL.

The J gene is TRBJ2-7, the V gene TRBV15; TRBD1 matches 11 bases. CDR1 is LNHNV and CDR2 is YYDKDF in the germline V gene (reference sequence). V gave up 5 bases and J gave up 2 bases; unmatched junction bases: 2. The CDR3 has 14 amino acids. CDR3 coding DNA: TGTGCCACCAGCCGGGGACAGGGGGCCTACGAGCAGTACTTC. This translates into CATSRGQGAYEQYF.

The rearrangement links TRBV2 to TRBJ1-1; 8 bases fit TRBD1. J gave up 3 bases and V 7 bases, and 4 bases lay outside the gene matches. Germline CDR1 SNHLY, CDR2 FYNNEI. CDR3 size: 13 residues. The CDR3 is CASILRGHTEAFF. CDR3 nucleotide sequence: TGTGCCAGCATTCTCAGGGGGCACACTGAAGCTTTCTTT.

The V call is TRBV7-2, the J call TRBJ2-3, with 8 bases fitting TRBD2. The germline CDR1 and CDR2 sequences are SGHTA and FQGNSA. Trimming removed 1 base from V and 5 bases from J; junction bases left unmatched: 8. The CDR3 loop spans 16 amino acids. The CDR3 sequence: CASSLVGGGIGDTQYF. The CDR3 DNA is TGTGCCAGCAGCTTAGTTGGCGGGGGGATCGGAGATACGCAGTATTTT.

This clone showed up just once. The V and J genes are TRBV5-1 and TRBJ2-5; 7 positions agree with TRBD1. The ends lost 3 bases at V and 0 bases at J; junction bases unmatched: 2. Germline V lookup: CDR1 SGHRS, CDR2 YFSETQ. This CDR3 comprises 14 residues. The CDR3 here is CASSSGQNQETQYF. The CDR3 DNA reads TGCGCCAGCAGCTCGGGACAGAACCAAGAGACCCAGTACTTC.

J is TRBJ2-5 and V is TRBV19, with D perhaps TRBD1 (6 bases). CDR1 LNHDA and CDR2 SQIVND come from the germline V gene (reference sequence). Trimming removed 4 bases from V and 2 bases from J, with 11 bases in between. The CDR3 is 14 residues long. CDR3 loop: CASSNRDKQETQYF. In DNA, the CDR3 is TGTGCCAGTAGTAACCGGGACAAGCAAGAGACCCAGTACTTC.

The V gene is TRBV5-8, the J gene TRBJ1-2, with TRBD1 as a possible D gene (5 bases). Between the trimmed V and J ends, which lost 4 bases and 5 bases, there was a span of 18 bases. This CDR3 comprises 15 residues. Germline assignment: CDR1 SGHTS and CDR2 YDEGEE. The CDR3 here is CASSLSIRVSYGYTF. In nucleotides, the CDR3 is TGTGCCAGCAGCCTAAGCATCAGGGTTTCGTATGGCTACACCTTC.

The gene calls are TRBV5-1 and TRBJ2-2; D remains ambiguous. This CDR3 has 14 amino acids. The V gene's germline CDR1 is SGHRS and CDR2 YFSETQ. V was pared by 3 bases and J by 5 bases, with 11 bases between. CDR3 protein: CASSSPGPTGELFF. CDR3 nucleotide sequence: TGCGCCAGCAGCTCGCCGGGTCCGACCGGGGAGCTGTTTTTT.

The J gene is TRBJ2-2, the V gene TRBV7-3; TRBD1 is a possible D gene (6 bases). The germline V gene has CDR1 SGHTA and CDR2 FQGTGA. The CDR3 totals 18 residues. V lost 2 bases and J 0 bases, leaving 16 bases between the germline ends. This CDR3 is CASSLGGTSTANTGELFF. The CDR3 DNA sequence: TGTGCCAGCAGCTTAGGTGGGACATCAACAGCGAACACCGGGGAGCTGTTTTTT.

The DNA for the CDR3 is TGTGCCAGCAGTGAATACCTGAACACTGAAGCTTTCTTT. It is translated as CASSEYLNTEAFF. The chain joins TRBV25-1 to TRBJ1-1; unclear D gene. This CDR3 comprises 13 residues. CDR1 and CDR2 from the germline V gene are MGHDK and SYGVNS. Trimming removed 0 bases from V and 0 bases from J, with 2 bases in between.